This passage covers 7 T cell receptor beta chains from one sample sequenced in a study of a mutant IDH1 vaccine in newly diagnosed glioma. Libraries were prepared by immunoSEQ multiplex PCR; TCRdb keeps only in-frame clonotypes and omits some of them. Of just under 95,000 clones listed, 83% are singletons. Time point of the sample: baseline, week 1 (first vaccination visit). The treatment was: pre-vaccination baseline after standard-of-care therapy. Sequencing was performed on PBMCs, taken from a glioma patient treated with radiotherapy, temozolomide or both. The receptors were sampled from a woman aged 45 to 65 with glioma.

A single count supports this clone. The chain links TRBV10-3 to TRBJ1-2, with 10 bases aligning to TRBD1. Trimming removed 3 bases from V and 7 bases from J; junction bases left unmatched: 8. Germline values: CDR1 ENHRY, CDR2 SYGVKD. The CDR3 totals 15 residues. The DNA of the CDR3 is TGTGCCATCAGTGACACGACAGGGGGCATACGTGGCTACACCTTC. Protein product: CAISDTTGGIRGYTF.

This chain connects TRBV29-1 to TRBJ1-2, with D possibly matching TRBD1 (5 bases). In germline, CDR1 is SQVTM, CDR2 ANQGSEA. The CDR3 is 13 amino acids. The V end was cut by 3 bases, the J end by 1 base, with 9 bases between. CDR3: CSVEGQGNYGYTF. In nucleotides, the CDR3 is TGCAGCGTTGAGGGCCAGGGTAACTATGGCTACACCTTC. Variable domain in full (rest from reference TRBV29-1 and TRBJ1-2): SAVISQKPSRDICQRGTSLTIQCQVDSQVTMMFWYRQQPGQSLTLIATANQGSEATYESGFVIDKFPISRPNLTFSTLTVSNMSPEDSSIYLCSVEGQGNYGYTFGSGTRLTVV.

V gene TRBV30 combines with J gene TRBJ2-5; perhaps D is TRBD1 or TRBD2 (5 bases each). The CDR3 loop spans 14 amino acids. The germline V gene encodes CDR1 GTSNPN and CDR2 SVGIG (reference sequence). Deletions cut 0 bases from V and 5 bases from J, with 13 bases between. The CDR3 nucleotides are TGTGCCTGGAGTGTAGTTAGGGACCCGGAGACCCAGTACTTC. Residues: CAWSVVRDPETQYF.

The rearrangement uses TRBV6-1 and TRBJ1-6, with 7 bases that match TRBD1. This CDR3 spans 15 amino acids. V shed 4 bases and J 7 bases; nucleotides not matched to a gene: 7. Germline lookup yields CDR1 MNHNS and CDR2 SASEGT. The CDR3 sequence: CASSGARGGNSPLHF. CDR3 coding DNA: TGTGCCAGCAGTGGGGCCAGGGGGGGGAATTCACCCCTCCACTTT.

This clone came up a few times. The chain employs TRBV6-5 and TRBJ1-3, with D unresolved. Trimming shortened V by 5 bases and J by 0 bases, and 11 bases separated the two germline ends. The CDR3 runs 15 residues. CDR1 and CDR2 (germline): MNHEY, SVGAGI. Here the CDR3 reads CASSPDPTSGNTIYF. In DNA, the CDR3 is TGTGCCAGCAGTCCCGACCCGACCTCTGGAAACACCATATATTTT.

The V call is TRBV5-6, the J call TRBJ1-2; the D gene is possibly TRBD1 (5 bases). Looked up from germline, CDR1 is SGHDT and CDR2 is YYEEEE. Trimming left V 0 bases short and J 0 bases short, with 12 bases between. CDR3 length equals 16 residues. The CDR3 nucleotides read TGTGCCAGCAGCTTGGTCGGCAGGGACGCTAACTATGGCTACACCTTC. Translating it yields CASSLVGRDANYGYTF.

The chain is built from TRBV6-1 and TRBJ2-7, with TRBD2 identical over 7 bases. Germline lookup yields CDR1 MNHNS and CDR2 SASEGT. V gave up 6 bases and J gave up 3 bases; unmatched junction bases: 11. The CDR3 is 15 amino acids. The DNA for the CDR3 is TGTGCCAGCAGCACTAAACTAGCGAGTAGCTACGAGCAGTACTTC. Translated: CASSTKLASSYEQYF.